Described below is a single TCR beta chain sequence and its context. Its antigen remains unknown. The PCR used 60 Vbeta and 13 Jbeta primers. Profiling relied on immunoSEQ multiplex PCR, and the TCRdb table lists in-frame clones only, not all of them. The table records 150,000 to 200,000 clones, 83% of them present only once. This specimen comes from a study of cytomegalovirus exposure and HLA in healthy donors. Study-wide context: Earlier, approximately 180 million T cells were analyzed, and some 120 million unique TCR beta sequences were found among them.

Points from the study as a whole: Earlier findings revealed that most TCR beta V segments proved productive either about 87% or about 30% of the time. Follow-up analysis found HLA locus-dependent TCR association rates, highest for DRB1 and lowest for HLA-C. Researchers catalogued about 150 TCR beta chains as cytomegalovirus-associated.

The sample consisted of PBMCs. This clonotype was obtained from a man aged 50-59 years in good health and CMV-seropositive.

This chain's CDR3 is CASSPTGTVQETQYF. The CDR3 nucleotides read TGTGCCAGCAGCCCGACCGGGACAGTACAAGAGACCCAGTACTTC. The rearrangement uses TRBV7-9 and TRBJ2-5; 7 bases are shared with TRBD1. This CDR3 has 15 amino acids. Trimming cost V 5 bases and J 2 bases; bases outside gene matches: 8. CDR1 and CDR2 from the germline V gene are SEHNR and FQNEAQ (reference sequence).